This TCR beta chain was captured by sequencing in a study of radiation and T cells in renal cell carcinoma. Some clones are missing from TCRdb's copy, which holds only in-frame ones; the method was immunoSEQ multiplex PCR. The sample carries some 64,000 clones, about 74% recorded once. This clone was seen a few times. The antigen is not known. Documented time point: blood 4 weeks post-SBRT, at nephrectomy. Treatment specified: 15 Gy SBRT to primary tumor, nephrectomy 4 weeks later. Germline CDR1 is GTSNPN and CDR2 is SVGIG (reference sequence). CDR3 length: 12 residues. Trimming took off 0 bases at V and 8 bases at J, with 7 bases between the two ends. Overall study findings and caveats: In blood, top tumor clones expanded by 2 weeks, shrinking by 4. Without pretreatment biopsies, baseline tumor clonotype presence was undetermined.

The chain employs TRBV30 and TRBJ1-4; no clear D gene. Sequenced here: blood, sampled from a patient whose treatment included radiotherapy and nephrectomy. The TCR comes from a man aged 60 to 69 with renal cell carcinoma. Here the CDR3 DNA reads TGTGCCTGGAGTGTACGTAGCGAAAAACTGTTTTTT. Translating gives CAWSVRSEKLFF.